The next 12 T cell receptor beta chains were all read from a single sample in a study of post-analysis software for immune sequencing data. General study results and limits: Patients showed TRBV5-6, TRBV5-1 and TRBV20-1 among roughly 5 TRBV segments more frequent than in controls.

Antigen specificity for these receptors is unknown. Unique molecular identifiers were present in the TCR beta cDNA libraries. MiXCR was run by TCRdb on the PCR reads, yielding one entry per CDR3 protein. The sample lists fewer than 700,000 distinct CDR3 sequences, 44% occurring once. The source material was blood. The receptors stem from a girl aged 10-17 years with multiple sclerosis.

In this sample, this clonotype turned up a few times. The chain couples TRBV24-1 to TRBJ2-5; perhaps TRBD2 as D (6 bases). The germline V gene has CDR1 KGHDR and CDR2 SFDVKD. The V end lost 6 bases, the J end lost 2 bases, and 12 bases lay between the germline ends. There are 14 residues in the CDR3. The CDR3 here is CATSPGGAQETQYF. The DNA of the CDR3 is TGTGCCACCAGTCCCGGGGGAGCTCAAGAGACCCAGTACTTC.

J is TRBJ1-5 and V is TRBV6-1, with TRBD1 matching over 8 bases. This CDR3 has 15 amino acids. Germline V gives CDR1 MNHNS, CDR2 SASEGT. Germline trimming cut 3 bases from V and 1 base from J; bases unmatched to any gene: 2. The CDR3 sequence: CASSEGDRSNQPQHF. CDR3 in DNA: TGTGCCAGCAGTGAGGGGGACAGGAGCAATCAGCCCCAGCATTTT.

The CDR3 protein is CAISEDYNEQFF. CDR3 nucleotides: TGTGCCATCAGTGAAGACTACAATGAGCAGTTCTTC. V is TRBV10-3 and J is TRBJ2-1; D gene unclear. This CDR3 has 12 residues. Looked up from germline, CDR1 is ENHRY and CDR2 is SYGVKD. Trimming shortened V by 3 bases and J by 3 bases, and 3 bases separated the two germline ends.

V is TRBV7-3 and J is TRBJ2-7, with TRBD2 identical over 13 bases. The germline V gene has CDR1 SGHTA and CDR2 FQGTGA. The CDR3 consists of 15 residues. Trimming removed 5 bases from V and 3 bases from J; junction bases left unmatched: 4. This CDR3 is CASSRTSGGVYEQYF. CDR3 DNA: TGTGCCAGCAGCCGGACTAGCGGGGGAGTCTACGAGCAGTACTTC.

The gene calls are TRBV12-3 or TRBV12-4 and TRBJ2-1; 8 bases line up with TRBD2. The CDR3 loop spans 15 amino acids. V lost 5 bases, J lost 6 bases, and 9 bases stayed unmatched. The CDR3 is CASSHQRERCNEQFF. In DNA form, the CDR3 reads TGTGCCAGCAGTCACCAGCGGGAGCGCTGCAATGAGCAGTTCTTC.

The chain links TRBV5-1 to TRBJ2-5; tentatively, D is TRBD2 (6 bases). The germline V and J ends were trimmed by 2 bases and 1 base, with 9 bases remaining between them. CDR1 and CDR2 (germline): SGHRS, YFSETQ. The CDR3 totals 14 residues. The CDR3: CASSLRERQETQYF. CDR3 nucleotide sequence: TGCGCCAGCAGCTTACGGGAGCGCCAAGAGACCCAGTACTTC.

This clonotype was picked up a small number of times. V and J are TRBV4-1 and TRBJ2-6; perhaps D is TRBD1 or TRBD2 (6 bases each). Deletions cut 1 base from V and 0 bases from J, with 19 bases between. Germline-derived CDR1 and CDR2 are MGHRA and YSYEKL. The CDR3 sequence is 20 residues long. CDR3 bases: TGCGCCAGCAGCCAAGGGGGGGCCAGACTCCGGAGCTCTGGGGCCAACGTCCTGACTTTC. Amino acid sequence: CASSQGGARLRSSGANVLTF.

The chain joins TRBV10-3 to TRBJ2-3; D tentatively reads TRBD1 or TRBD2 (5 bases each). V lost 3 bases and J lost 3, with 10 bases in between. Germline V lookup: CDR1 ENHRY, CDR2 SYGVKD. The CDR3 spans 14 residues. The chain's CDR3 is CAISDHGGTDTQYF. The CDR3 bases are TGTGCCATCAGTGATCATGGGGGAACAGATACGCAGTATTTT.

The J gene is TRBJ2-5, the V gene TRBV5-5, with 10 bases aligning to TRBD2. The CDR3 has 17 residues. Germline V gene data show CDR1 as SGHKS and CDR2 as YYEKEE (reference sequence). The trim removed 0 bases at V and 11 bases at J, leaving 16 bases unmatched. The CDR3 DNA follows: TGTGCCAGCAGCTTGGCCATTGGAGCGGGAGGGCCTAGCGGGCAGTACTTC. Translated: CASSLAIGAGGPSGQYF.

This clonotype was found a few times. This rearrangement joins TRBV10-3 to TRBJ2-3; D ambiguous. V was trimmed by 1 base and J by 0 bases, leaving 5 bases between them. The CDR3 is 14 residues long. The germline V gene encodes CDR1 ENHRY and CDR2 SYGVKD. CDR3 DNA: TGTGCCATCAGTGAGTACCAAAGCACAGATACGCAGTATTTT. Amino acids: CAISEYQSTDTQYF.

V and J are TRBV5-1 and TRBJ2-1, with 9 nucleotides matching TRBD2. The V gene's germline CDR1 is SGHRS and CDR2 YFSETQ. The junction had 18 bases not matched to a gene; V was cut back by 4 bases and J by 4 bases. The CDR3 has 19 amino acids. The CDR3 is CASSLRQLAGPRKYNEQFF. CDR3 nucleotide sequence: TGCGCCAGCAGCCTCCGTCAGCTAGCGGGACCTAGGAAATACAATGAGCAGTTCTTC.

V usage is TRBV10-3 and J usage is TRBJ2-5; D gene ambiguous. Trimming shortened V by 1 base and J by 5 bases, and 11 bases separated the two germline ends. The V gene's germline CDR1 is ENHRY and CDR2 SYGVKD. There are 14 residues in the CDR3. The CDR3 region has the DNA TGTGCCATCAGTGAGTTAGGACCGTCGGAGACCCAGTACTTC. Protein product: CAISELGPSETQYF.